Detailed here is one T cell receptor beta chain. This record comes from a study of blood T cell repertoires in COVID-19. Method: immunoSEQ multiplex PCR; TCRdb's copy keeps in-frame clones and lacks some. The table has roughly 250,000 clones, around 82% seen once. What was sequenced was peripheral blood. The clonotype comes from a human donor in a cohort sampled during active COVID-19.

CDR3 sequence: CASRPQGARNEQFF. CDR3 in DNA: TGTGCCAGCAGACCCCAGGGGGCACGGAATGAGCAGTTCTTC. V gene TRBV28 combines with J gene TRBJ2-1; 8 bases fit TRBD1. The junction had 8 bases not matched to a gene; V was cut back by 6 bases and J by 7 bases. The CDR3 is made up of 14 amino acids. CDR1 and CDR2 (germline): MDHEN, SYDVKM. Full variable domain (remainder filled in from reference TRBV28 and TRBJ2-1): DVKVTQSSRYLVKRTGEKVFLECVQDMDHENMFWYRQDPGLGLRLIYFSYDVKMKEKGDIPEGYSVSREKKERFSLILESASTNQTSMYLCASRPQGARNEQFFGPGTRLTVL.